This T cell receptor beta chain was obtained from a study of OX40 agonist ivuxolimab in advanced cancers. Autoimmune disease history or systemic immunosuppression disqualified patients. At baseline, cycle 4 day 1, and cycle 7 day 1, blood was sampled. Trimming removed 4 bases from V and 10 bases from J, with 12 bases in between. Germline V gene sequence: CDR1 SEHNR, CDR2 FQNEAQ (reference sequence). CDR3 length: 12 amino acids. As to this clone: The antigen is undetermined.

Study-level results: People who partly responded at 0.1-3.0 mg/kg had some of the least clonal expansion seen.

Here immunoSEQ multiplex PCR was the method, and the copy in TCRdb shows in-frame clones only, minus some. The data contain around 82,000 clones, about 86% of them seen just once; the ten biggest clones take up about 0.8%. The sequenced sample was CD4+ or CD8+ T cells sorted from blood, obtained in a trial of the OX40 agonist ivuxolimab. This sequence was found in an adult with an advanced solid tumor such as melanoma, head and neck, liver or kidney cancer. The J gene is TRBJ2-3, the V gene TRBV7-9; D call uncertain. In nucleotides, the CDR3 is TGTGCCAGCAGCTGGGCGCGCGATGCGCAGTATTTT. It translates to CASSWARDAQYF.